This T cell receptor beta chain was captured by sequencing in a study of T cell responses to AZD1222 COVID-19 vaccine. Per the germline V gene, CDR1 is SNHLY and CDR2 is FYNNEI. The CDR3 spans 10 residues. Study-wide results and limits: Just six people given AZD1222 tested seropositive at baseline. White British donors predominated, females outnumbered males, and clonal diversity was possibly underestimated. Every sample of the repertoires postdated the peak T cell response.

On this clone: Its antigen is unknown. A read error may produce the germline difference seen at one junction end.

The protocol was immunoSEQ multiplex PCR, while the TCRdb copy is restricted to in-frame clones and leaves out a portion. The sample consists of about 120,000 clones, about 85% of them appearing once. This receptor was identified in an adult who received the AZD1222 COVID-19 vaccine. The sequencing here drew on peripheral blood, taken 28 days after the second AZD1222 dose. The chain carries TRBV2 and TRBJ1-2, with 7 bases aligning to TRBD1. The CDR3 protein is CASSVRTGAF. CDR3 nucleotides: TGTGCCAGCAGTGTAAGGACAGGAGCCTTC.